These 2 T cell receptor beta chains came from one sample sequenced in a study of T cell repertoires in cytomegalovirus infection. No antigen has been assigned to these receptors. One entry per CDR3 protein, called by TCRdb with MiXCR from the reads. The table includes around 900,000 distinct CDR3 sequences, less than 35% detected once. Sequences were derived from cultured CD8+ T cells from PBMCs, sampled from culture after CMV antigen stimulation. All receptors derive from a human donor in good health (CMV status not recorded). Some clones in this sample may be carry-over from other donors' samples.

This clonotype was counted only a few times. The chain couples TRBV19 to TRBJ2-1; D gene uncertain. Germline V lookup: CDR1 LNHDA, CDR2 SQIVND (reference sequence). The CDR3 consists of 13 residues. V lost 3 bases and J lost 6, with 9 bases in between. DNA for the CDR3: TGTGCCAGTAGTATGCTGGGCGGCAATGAGCAGTTCTTC. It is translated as CASSMLGGNEQFF.

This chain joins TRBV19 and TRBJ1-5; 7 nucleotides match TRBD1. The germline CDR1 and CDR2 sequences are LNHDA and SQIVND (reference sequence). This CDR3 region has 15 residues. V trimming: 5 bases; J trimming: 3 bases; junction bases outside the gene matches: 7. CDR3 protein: CASSPHRGFNQPQHF. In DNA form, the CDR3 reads TGTGCCAGTAGTCCGCACAGGGGATTCAATCAGCCCCAGCATTTT.